The clone carrying this T cell receptor (beta chain) was recorded many times. Antigen specificity is unknown. Profiling that covered TCR beta VDJ and CDR3 relied on genomic DNA as its template. TCRdb re-called the reads with MiXCR, one entry per CDR3 protein. The sample holds 170,000 or so distinct CDR3 sequences, 45% to 55% seen once. V was clipped by 5 bases and J by 2 bases, with 13 bases between them. The CDR3 is 16 residues long. Germline-derived CDR1 and CDR2 are LNHDA and SQIVND (reference sequence). These data come from a study of CD8+CD57+ T cells in acquired aplastic anemia. Findings and caveats of the study: Researchers report that about 28 CD8+ CDR3 sequences appeared in both patients and controls. Levels of CD8+ Simpson's diversity were not significantly distinct in patients versus controls.

The sequenced patients had an expansion of CD8+CD57+ cells seen by flow cytometry. Severe acquired aplastic anemia was present in all patients. Patients were untreated when blood was sampled. The receptor comes from a human donor with aplastic anemia. Specimen: sorted CD4+, CD8+, or CD8+CD57+ T cells (not recorded which) from PBMCs. J is TRBJ2-6 and V is TRBV19; TRBD1 or TRBD2 may be the D gene (5 bases each). The CDR3 DNA is TGTGCCAGTAGTGATTATGTGGGGGCTGGGGCCAACGTCCTGACTTTC. Protein sequence: CASSDYVGAGANVLTF.